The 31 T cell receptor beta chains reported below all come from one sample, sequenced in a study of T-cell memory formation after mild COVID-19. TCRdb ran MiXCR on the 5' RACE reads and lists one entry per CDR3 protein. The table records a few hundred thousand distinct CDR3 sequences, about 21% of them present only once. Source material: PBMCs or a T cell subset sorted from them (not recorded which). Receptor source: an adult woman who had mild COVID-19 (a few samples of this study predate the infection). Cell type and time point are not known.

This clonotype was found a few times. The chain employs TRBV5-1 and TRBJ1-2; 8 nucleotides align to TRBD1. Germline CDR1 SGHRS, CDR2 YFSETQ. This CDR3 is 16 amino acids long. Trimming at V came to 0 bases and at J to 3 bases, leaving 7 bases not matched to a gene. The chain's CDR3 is CASSLDSRGLYYGYTF. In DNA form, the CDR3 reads TGCGCCAGCAGCTTGGATTCCAGGGGGCTGTACTATGGCTACACCTTC.

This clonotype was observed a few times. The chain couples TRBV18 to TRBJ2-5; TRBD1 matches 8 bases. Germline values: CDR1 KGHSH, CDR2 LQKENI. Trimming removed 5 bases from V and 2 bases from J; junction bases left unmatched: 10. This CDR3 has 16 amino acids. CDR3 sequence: CASSTYGQGNQETQYF. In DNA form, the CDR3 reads TGTGCCAGCTCAACATACGGACAGGGAAATCAAGAGACCCAGTACTTC.

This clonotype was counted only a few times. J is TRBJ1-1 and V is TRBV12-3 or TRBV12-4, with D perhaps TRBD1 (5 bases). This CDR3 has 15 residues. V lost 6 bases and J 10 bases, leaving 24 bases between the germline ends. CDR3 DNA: TGTGCCAGCAGGGACCCCGGGACCCTAATATCGGGAGCTTTCTTT. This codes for CASRDPGTLISGAFF.

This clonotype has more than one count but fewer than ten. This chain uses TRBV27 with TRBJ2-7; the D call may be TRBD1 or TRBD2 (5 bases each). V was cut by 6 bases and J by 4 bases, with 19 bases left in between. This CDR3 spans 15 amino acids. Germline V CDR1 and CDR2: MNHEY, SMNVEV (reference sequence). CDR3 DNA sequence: TGTGCCAGCAGATCAACCGGGACGGAGAATTACGAGCAGTACTTC. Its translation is CASRSTGTENYEQYF.

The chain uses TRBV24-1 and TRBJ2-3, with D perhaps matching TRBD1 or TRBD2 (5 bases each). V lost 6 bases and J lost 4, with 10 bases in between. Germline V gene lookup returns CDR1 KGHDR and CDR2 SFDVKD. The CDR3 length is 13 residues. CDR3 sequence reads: CATSPGTADTQYF. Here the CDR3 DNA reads TGTGCCACCAGTCCGGGGACGGCAGATACGCAGTATTTT.

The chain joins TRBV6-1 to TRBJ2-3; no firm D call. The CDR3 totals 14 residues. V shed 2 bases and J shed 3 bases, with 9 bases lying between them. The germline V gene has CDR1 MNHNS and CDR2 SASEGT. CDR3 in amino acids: CASSERAITDTQYF. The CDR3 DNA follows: TGTGCCAGCAGTGAAAGGGCAATTACAGATACGCAGTATTTT.

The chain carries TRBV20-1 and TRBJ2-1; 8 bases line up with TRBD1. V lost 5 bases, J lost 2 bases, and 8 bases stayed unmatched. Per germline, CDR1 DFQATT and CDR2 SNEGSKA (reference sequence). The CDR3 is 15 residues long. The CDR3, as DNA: TGCAGTGCTGGCAACTGGGGACAGGCCTACAATGAGCAGTTCTTC. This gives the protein CSAGNWGQAYNEQFF.

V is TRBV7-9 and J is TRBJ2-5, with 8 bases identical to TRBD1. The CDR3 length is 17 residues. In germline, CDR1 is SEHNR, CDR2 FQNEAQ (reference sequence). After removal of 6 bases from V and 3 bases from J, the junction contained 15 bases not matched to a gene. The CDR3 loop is CASSPSRATGDEETQYF. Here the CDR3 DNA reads TGTGCCAGCAGTCCTAGCCGCGCGACAGGGGATGAAGAGACCCAGTACTTC.

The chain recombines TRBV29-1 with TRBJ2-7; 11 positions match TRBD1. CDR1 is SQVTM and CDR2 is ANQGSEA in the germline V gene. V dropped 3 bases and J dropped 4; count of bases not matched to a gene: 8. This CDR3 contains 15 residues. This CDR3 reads CSVDSGQGVRYEQYF. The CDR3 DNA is TGCAGCGTTGATTCGGGACAGGGGGTTCGGTACGAGCAGTACTTC.

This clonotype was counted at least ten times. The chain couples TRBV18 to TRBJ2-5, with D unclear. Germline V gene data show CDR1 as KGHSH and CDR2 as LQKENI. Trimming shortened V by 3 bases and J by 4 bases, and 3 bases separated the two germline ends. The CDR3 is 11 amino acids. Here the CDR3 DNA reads TGTGCCAGCTCACCGGGAGAGACCCAGTACTTC. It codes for CASSPGETQYF.

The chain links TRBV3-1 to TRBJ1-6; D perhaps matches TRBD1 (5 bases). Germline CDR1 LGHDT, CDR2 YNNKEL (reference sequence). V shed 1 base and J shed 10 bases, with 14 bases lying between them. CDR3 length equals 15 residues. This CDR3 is CASSQVFREGSPLHF. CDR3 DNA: TGTGCCAGCAGCCAAGTCTTCAGGGAAGGATCACCCCTCCACTTT. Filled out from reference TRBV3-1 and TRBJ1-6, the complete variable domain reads DTAVSQTPKYLVTQMGNDKSIKCEQNLGHDTMYWYKQDSKKFLKIMFSYNNKELIINETVPNRFSPKSPDKAHLNLHINSLELGDSAVYFCASSQVFREGSPLHFGNGTRLTVT.

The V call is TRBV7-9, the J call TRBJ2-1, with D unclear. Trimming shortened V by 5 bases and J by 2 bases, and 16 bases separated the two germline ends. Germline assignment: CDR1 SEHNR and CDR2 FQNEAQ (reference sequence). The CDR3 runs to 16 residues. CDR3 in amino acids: CASSVFPDGAYNEQFF. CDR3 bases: TGTGCCAGCAGCGTGTTTCCTGATGGGGCCTACAATGAGCAGTTCTTC.

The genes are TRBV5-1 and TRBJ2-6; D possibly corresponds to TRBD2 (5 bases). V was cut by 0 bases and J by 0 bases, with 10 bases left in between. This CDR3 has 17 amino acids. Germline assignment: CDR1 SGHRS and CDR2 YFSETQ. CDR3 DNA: TGCGCCAGCAGCTTGGGGGGTCGGGGCTCTGGGGCCAACGTCCTGACTTTC. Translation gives CASSLGGRGSGANVLTF.

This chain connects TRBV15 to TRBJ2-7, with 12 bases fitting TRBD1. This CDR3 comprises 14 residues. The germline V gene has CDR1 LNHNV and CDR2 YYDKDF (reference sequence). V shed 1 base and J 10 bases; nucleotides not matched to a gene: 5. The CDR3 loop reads CATSRGGDRGLQYF. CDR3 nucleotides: TGTGCCACCAGCAGAGGGGGGGACAGGGGGCTTCAGTACTTC.

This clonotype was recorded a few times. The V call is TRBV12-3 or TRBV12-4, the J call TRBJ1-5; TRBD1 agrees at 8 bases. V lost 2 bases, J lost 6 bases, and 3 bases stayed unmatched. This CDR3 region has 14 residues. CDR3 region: CASSLRTGSQPQHF. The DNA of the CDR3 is TGTGCCAGCAGTTTAAGGACAGGGAGTCAGCCCCAGCATTTT.

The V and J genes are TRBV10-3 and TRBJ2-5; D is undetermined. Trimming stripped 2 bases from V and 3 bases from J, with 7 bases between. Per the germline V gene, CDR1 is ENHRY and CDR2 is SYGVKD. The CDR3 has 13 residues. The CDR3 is CAISETVEETQYF. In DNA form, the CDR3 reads TGTGCCATCAGTGAGACAGTAGAAGAGACCCAGTACTTC.

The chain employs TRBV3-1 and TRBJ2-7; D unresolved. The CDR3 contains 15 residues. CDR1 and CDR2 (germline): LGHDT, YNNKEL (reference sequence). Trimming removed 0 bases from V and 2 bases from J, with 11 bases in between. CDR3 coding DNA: TGTGCCAGCAGCCAAGATCTTCTAGGTACCTACGAGCAGTACTTC. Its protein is CASSQDLLGTYEQYF.

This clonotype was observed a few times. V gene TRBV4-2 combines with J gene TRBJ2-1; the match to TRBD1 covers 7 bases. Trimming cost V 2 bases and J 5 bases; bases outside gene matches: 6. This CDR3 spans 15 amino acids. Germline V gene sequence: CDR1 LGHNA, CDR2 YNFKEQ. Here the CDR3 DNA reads TGTGCCAGCAGCCAAAACCAGGGGGACAACAATGAGCAGTTCTTC. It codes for CASSQNQGDNNEQFF.

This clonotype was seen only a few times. DNA for the CDR3: TGCAGCGCTTTGGGGGGCGACTCTGGAAACACCATATATTTT. The encoded protein is CSALGGDSGNTIYF. The chain couples TRBV29-1 to TRBJ1-3, with D maybe TRBD1 (6 bases). Germline V gene lookup returns CDR1 SQVTM and CDR2 ANQGSEA. The CDR3 runs 14 residues. Trimming stripped 7 bases from V and 0 bases from J, with 13 bases between.

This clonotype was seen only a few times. DNA for the CDR3: TGCAGCGTTGAGCTATGGACAGGTGCTCACCCCGGGGAGCTGTTTTTT. Translation gives CSVELWTGAHPGELFF. V usage is TRBV29-1 and J usage is TRBJ2-2; 7 positions match TRBD1. CDR3 length equals 16 residues. With V trimmed by 3 bases and J by 6 bases, 13 bases remained unmatched. Looked up from germline, CDR1 is SQVTM and CDR2 is ANQGSEA.

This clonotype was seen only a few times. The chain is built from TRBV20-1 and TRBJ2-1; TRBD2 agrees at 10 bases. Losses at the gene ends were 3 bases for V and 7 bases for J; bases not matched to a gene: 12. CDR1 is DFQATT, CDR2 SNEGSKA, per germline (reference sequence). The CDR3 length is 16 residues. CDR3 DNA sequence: TGCAGTGCTAGCCCCAGACTAGCGGGCCGAGCGAATGAGCAGTTCTTC. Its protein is CSASPRLAGRANEQFF.

In DNA, the CDR3 is TGTGCCAGCAGCCCCCCATCTAGCTCTAGCACAGATACGCAGTATTTT. It encodes CASSPPSSSSTDTQYF. V gene TRBV7-9 combines with J gene TRBJ2-3; tentative D call: TRBD2 (5 bases). The CDR3 runs 16 residues. V lost 5 bases, J lost 0 bases, and 15 bases lay in between. CDR1 and CDR2 (germline): SEHNR, FQNEAQ (reference sequence).

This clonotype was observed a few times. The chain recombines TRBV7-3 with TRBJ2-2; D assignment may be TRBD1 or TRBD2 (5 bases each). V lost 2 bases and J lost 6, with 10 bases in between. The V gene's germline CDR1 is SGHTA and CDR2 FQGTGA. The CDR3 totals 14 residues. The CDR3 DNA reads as TGTGCCAGCAGCTTATCTTGGGACGCCGGGGAGCTGTTTTTT. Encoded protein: CASSLSWDAGELFF.

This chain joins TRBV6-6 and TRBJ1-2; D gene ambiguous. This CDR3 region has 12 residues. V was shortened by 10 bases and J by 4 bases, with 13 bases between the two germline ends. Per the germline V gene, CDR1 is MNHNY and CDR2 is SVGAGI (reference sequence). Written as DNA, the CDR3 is TGTGCCACCTTTAGAGGTTCCTATGGCTACACCTTC. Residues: CATFRGSYGYTF.

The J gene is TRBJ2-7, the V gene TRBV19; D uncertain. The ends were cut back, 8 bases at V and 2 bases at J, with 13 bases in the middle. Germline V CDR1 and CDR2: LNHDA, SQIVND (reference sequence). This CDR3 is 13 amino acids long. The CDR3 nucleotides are TGTGCCAGTGCCCGAGAGGCCCCCTACGAGCAGTACTTC. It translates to CASAREAPYEQYF.

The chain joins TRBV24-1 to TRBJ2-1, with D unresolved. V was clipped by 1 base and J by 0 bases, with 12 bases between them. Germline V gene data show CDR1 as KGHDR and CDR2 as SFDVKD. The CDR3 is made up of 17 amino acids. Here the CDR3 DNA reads TGTGCCACCAGTGATTTTGGCAGGCAGAGCTCCTACAATGAGCAGTTCTTC. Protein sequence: CATSDFGRQSSYNEQFF.

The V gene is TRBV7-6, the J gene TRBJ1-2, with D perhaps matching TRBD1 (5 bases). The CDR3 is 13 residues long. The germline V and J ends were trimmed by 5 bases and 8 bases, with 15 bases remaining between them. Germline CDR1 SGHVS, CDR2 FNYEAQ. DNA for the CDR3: TGTGCCAGCAGCAACCAGGGCGGGAGCGGCTACACCTTC. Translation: CASSNQGGSGYTF.

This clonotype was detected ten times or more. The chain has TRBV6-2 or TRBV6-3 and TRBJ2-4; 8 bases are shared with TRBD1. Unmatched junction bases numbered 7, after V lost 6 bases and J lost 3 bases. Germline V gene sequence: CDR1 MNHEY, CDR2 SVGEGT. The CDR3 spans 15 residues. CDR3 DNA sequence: TGTGCCAGCAGACCGACCGGGACAGGCAAAAACATTCAGTACTTC. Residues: CASRPTGTGKNIQYF.

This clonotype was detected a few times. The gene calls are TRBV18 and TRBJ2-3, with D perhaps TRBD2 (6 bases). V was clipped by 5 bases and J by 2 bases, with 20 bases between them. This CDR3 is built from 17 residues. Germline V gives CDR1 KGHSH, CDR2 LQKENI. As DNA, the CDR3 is TGTGCCAGCTCATCGCCGCTTGCGGGACCGTTCACAGATACGCAGTATTTT. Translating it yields CASSSPLAGPFTDTQYF.

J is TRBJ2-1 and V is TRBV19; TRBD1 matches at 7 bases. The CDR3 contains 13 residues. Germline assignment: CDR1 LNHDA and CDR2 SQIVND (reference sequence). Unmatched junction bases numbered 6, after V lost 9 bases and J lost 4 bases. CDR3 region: CASGKGAYNEQFF. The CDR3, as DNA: TGTGCCAGCGGAAAGGGGGCATACAATGAGCAGTTCTTC. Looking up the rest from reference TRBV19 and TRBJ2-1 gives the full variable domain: DGGITQSPKYLFRKEGQNVTLSCEQNLNHDAMYWYRQDPGQGLRLIYYSQIVNDFQKGDIAEGYSVSREKKESFPLTVTSAQKNPTAFYLCASGKGAYNEQFFGPGTRLTVL.

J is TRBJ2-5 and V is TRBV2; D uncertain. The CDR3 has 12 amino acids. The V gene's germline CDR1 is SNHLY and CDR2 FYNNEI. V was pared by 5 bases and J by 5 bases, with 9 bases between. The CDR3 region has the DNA TGTGCCAGCAGTTCACAGTGGGAGACCCAGTACTTC. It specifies CASSSQWETQYF. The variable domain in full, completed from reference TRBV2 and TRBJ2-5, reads EPEVTQTPSHQVTQMGQEVILRCVPISNHLYFYWYRQILGQKVEFLVSFYNNEISEKSEIFDDQFSVERPDGSNFTLKIRSTKLEDSAMYFCASSSQWETQYFGPGTRLLVL.